The rows below give T cell receptor beta chains drawn from one sample of a study of OX40 agonist ivuxolimab in advanced cancers. Produced via immunoSEQ multiplex PCR; TCRdb's table is partial and in-frame only. The sample contains roughly 50,000 clones, approximately 80% of which appear only once. This material consisted of CD4+ or CD8+ T cells sorted from blood, taken in a trial of the OX40 agonist ivuxolimab. The source of these receptors is an adult with an advanced solid tumor such as melanoma, head and neck, liver or kidney cancer. The CDR3 runs from the conserved cysteine through the conserved F or W. Each record gives: J gene, D gene, clone size, V gene, CDR3 DNA, CDR3 protein. A D gene is named only where the DNA matches it firmly. Clone size is not always given. Where it is, it says once, few, many or a class for expanded clones.

J: TRBJ1-2; D: TRBD1; size: -; V: TRBV2; DNA: TGTGCCAGCAGTATACAGGGGGCGCGAAACTATGGCTACACCTTC; CDR3: CASSIQGARNYGYTF
J: TRBJ2-4; D: -; size: few; V: TRBV7-2; DNA: TGTGCCAGCAGCTTAGAGCGGAGTCGGGTCAAAAACATTCAGTACTTC; CDR3: CASSLERSRVKNIQYF
J: TRBJ1-2; D: -; size: -; V: TRBV7-9; DNA: TGTGCCAGCAGCCCCCTGTCAGGCGGAGGGGGCTACACCTTC; CDR3: CASSPLSGGGGYTF
J: TRBJ2-7; D: -; size: -; V: TRBV4-3; DNA: TGCGCCAGCAGCCAAGATAGGACCTCCTACGAGCAGTACTTC; CDR3: CASSQDRTSYEQYF
J: TRBJ2-3; D: -; size: -; V: TRBV9; DNA: TGTGCCAGCAGCCCAGGGATCGGCACAGATACGCAGTATTTT; CDR3: CASSPGIGTDTQYF
J: TRBJ2-3; D: -; size: -; V: TRBV6-1; DNA: TGTGCCAGCAGTGTTACACAAAGCACAGATACGCAGTATTTT; CDR3: CASSVTQSTDTQYF
J: TRBJ2-7; D: TRBD2; size: -; V: TRBV5-1; DNA: TGCGCCAGCAGAAAACTAGCGGGCCGCTACGAGCAGTACTTC; CDR3: CASRKLAGRYEQYF
J: TRBJ1-5; D: TRBD1; size: -; V: TRBV2; DNA: TGTGCCAGCAGAGGGACAGGGGATCAGCCCCAGCATTTT; CDR3: CASRGTGDQPQHF
J: TRBJ2-7; D: -; size: -; V: TRBV14; DNA: TGTGCCAGCAGCCAGCACCAGGGGCGGGGTCCCTACGAGCAGTACTTC; CDR3: CASSQHQGRGPYEQYF
J: TRBJ1-4; D: -; size: -; V: TRBV5-4; DNA: TGTGCCAGCAGCTTGGAAGGATTGGGGGAAAAACTGTTTTTT; CDR3: CASSLEGLGEKLFF
J: TRBJ2-7; D: -; size: -; V: TRBV7-6; DNA: TGTGCCAGTGGGCAGGGCCTCTCCTACGAGCAGTACTTC; CDR3: CASGQGLSYEQYF
J: TRBJ2-7; D: TRBD1; size: -; V: TRBV5-6; DNA: TGTGCCAGCAGCATGGGACAGTACGAGCAGTACTTC; CDR3: CASSMGQYEQYF